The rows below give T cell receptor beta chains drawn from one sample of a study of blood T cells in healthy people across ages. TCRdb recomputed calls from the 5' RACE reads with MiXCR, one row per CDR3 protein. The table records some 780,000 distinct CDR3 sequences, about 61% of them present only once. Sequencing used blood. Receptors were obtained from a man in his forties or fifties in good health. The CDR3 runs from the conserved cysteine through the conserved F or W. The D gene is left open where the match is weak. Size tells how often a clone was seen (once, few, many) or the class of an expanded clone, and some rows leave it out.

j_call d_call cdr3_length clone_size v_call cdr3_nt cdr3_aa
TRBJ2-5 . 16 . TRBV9 TGTGCCAGCAGCGTAGGAGCAGGGAAGTCTGGGCAGACCCAGTACTTC CASSVGAGKSGQTQYF
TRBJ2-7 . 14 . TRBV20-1 TGCAGTGCTCGGCGGGCCAGCCAGAACAATGAGCAGTACTTC CSARRASQNNEQYF
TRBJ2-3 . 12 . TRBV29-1 TGCAGCGCCGACAGTCTGGGAGATACGCAGTATTTT CSADSLGDTQYF
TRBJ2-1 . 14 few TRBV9 TGTGCCAGCAGCGTAGAACTGAGGAACAATGAGCAGTTCTTC CASSVELRNNEQFF
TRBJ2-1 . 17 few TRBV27 TGTGCCAGCAGCTTCCACATTACAGGGTCATTCTACAATGAGCAGTTCTTC CASSFHITGSFYNEQFF
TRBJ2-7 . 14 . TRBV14 TGTGCCAGCAGTCATCTCGGGCAGAGCTACGAGCAGTACTTC CASSHLGQSYEQYF
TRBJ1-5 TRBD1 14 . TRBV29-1 TGCAGCGTCGCAACAGGGGCCCTGGATCAGCCCCAGCATTTT CSVATGALDQPQHF
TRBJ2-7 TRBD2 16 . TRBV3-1 TGTGCCAGCAGCCCGGGACTAGCGGGAGGCGTGGGCGAGCAGTACTTC CASSPGLAGGVGEQYF
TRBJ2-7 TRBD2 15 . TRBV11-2 TGTGCCAGCAGCTTAGAGGGAGCTAGCGGATACGAGCAGTACTTC CASSLEGASGYEQYF
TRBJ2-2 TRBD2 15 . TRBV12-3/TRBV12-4 TGTGCCACTACCTTAGCGGGAGGACACACCGGGGAGCTGTTTTTT CATTLAGGHTGELFF
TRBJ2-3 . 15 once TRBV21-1 TGTGCCAGCAGCAAATACGAACAGACCACAGATACGCAGTATTTT CASSKYEQTTDTQYF
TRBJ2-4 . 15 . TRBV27 TGTGCCAGCAGTTTAGACAGAGGAGGCAAAAACATTCAGTACTTC CASSLDRGGKNIQYF
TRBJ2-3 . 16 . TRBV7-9 TGTGCCAGCAGCTTAAACAGACAGCCTAGCACAGATACGCAGTATTTT CASSLNRQPSTDTQYF